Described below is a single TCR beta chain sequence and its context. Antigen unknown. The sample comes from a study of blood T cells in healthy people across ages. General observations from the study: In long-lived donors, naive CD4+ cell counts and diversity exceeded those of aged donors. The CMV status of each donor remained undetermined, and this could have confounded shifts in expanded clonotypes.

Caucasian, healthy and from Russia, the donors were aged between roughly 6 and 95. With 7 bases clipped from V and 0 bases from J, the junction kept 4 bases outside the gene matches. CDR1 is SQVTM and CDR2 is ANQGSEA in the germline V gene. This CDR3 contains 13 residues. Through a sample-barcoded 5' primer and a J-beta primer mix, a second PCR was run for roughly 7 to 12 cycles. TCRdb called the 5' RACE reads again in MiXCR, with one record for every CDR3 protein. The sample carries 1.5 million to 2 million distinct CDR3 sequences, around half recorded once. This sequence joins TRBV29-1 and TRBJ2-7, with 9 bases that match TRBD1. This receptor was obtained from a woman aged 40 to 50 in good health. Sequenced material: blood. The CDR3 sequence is CSAGDRDSYEQYF. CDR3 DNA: TGCAGCGCCGGGGACAGGGACTCCTACGAGCAGTACTTC.